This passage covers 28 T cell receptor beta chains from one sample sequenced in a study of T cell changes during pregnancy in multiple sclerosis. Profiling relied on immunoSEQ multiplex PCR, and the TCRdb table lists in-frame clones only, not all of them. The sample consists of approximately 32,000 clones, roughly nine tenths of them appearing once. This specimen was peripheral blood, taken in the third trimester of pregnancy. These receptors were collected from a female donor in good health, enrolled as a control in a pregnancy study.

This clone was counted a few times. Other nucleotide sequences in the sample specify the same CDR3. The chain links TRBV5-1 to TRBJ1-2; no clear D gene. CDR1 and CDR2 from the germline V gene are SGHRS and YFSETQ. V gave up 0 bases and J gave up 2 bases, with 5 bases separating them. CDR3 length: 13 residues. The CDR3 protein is CASSLAGNYGYTF. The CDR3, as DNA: TGCGCCAGCAGCTTGGCGGGGAACTATGGCTACACCTTC. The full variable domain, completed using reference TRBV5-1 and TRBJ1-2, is KAGVTQTPRYLIKTRGQQVTLSCSPISGHRSVSWYQQTPGQGLQFLFEYFSETQRNKGNFPGRFSGRQFSNSRSEMNVSTLELGDSALYLCASSLAGNYGYTFGSGTRLTVV.

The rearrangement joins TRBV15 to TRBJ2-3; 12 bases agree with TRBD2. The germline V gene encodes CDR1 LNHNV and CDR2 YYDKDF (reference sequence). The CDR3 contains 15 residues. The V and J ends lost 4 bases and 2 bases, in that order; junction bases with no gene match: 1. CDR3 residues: CATSTSGGATDTQYF. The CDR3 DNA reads TGTGCCACCAGCACTAGCGGGGGGGCCACAGATACGCAGTATTTT.

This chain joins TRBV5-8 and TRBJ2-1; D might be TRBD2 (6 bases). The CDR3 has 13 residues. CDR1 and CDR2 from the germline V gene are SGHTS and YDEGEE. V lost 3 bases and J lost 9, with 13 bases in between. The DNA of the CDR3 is TGTGCCAGCAGCTCCCGACTAGAAGGTGAGCAGTTCTTC. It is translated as CASSSRLEGEQFF.

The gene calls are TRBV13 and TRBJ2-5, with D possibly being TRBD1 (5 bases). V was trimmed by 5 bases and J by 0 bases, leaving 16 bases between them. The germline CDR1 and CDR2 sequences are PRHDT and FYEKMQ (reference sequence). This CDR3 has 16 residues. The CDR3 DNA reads TGTGCCAGCAGCGAAAGGGGCAGTCGAAACCAAGAGACCCAGTACTTC. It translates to CASSERGSRNQETQYF.

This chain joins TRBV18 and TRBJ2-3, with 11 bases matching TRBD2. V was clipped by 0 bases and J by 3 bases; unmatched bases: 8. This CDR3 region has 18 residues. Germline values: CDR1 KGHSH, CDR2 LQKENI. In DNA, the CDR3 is TGTGCCAGCTCACCACCGGAGGGGATAGCGGGAGGGACAGATACGCAGTATTTT. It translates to CASSPPEGIAGGTDTQYF.

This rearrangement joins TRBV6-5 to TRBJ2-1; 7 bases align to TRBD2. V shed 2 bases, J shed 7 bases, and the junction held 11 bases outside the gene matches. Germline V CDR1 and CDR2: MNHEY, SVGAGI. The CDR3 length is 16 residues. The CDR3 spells CASSYAGAWAGNEQFF. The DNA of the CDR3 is TGTGCCAGCAGTTACGCGGGAGCTTGGGCGGGAAATGAGCAGTTCTTC.

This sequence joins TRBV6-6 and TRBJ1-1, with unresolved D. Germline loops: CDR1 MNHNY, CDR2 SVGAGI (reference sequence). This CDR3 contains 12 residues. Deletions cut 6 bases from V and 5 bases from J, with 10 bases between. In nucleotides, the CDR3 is TGTGCCAGCAGCCCTAGGAGGACTGAAGCTTTCTTT. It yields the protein CASSPRRTEAFF.

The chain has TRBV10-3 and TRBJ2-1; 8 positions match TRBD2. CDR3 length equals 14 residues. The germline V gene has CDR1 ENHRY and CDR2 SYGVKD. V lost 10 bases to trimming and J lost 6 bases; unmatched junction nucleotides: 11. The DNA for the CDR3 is TGTGCCACCCGGGGGGAACGGGGGGGCAATGAGCAGTTCTTC. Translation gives CATRGERGGNEQFF.

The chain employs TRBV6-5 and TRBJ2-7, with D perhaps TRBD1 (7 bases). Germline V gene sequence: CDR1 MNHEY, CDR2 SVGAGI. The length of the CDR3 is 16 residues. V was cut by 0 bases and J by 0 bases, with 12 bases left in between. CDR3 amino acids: CASSYSSGGSSYEQYF. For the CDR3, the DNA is TGTGCCAGCAGTTACTCGTCAGGGGGGAGCTCCTACGAGCAGTACTTC.

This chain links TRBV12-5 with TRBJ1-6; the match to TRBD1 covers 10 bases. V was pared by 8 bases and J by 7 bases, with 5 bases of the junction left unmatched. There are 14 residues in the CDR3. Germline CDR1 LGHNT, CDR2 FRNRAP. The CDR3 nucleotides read TGTGCTAGTAGAGGGACAGGGGAGAATTCACCCCTCCACTTT. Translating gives CASRGTGENSPLHF.

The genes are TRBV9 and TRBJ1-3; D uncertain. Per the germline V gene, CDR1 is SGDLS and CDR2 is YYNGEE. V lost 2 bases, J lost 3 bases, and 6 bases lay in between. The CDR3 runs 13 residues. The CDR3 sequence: CASSVAIGNTIYF. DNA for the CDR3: TGTGCCAGCAGCGTGGCCATTGGAAACACCATATATTTT.

DNA of the CDR3: TGTGCCAGTAGTATGGAGGTCCTGAGCGGGGGACAGCCCCAGCATTTT. Encoded protein: CASSMEVLSGGQPQHF. This rearrangement joins TRBV19 to TRBJ1-5, with D maybe TRBD1 (5 bases). The CDR3 has 16 residues. Germline V gene lookup returns CDR1 LNHDA and CDR2 SQIVND (reference sequence). Trimming took 3 bases from V and 7 from J, leaving 19 bases between them.

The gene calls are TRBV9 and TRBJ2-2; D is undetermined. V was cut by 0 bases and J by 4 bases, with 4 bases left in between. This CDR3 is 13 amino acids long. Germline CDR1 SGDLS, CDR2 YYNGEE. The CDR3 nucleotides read TGTGCCAGCAGCGTAGGCGGCACCGGGGAGCTGTTTTTT. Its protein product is CASSVGGTGELFF. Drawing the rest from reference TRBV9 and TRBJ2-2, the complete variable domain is DSGVTQTPKHLITATGQRVTLRCSPRSGDLSVYWYQQSLDQGLQFLIQYYNGEERAKGNILERFSAQQFPDLHSELNLSSLELGDSALYFCASSVGGTGELFFGEGSRLTVL.

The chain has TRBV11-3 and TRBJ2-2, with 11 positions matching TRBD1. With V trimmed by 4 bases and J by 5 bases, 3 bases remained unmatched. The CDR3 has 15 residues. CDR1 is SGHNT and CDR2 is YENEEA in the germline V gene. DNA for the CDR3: TGTGCCAGCAGCTCCGGACAGGGGGCAACCGGGGAGCTGTTTTTT. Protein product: CASSSGQGATGELFF.

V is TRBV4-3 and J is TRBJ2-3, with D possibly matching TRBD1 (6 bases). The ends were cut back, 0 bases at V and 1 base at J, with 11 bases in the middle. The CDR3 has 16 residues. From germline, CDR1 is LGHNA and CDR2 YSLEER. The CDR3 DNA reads TGCGCCAGCAGCCAAGAGTTGCCAGGGGGCACAGATACGCAGTATTTT. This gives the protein CASSQELPGGTDTQYF.

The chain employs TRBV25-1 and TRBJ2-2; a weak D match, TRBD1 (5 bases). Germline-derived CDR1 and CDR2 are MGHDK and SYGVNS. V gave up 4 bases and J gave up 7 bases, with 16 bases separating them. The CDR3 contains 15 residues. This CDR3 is CASSGVGDGIGELFF. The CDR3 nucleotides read TGTGCCAGCAGTGGGGTAGGGGATGGGATCGGGGAGCTGTTTTTT.

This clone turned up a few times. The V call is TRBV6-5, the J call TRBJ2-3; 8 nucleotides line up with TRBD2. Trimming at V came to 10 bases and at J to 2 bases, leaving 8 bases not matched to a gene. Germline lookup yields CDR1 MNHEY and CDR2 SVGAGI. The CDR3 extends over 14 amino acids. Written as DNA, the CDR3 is TGTGCCACCTGGCGGGGGGCGTACACAGATACGCAGTATTTT. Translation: CATWRGAYTDTQYF.

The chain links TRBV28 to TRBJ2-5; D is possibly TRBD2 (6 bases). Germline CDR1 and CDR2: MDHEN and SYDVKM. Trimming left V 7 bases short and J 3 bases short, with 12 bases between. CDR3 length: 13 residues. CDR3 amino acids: CASMAGIKETQYF. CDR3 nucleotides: TGTGCCAGCATGGCGGGGATTAAAGAGACCCAGTACTTC.

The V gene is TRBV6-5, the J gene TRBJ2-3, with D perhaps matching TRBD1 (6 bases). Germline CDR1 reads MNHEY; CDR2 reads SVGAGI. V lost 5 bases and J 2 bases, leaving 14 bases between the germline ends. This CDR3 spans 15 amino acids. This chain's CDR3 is CASSHTQGNTDTQYF. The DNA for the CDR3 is TGTGCCAGCAGTCACACTCAGGGGAACACAGATACGCAGTATTTT.

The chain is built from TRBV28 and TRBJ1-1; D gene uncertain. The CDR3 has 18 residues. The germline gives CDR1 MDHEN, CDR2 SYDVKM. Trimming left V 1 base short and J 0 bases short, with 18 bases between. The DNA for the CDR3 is TGTGCCAGCAGTTTATTCCCCCCTGCAAGCACCCTGAACACTGAAGCTTTCTTT. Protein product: CASSLFPPASTLNTEAFF.

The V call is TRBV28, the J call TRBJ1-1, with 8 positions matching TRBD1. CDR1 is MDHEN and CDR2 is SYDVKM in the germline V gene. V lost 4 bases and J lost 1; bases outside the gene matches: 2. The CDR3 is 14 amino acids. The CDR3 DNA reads TGTGCCAGCAGTTCCACAGGGGGGAACACTGAAGCTTTCTTT. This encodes CASSSTGGNTEAFF. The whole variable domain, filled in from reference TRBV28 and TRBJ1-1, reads DVKVTQSSRYLVKRTGEKVFLECVQDMDHENMFWYRQDPGLGLRLIYFSYDVKMKEKGDIPEGYSVSREKKERFSLILESASTNQTSMYLCASSSTGGNTEAFFGQGTRLTVV.

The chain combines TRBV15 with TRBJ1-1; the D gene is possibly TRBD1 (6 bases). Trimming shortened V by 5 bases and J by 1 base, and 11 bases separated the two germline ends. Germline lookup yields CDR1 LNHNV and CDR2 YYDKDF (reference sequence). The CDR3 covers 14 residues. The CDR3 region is CATSEGHQNTEAFF. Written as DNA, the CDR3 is TGTGCCACCAGCGAGGGACACCAGAACACTGAAGCTTTCTTT.

Written as DNA, the CDR3 is TGCGCCAGCAGCTTGAGGACTAGCGGGACCCCCGGGGAGCTGTTTTTT. Protein sequence: CASSLRTSGTPGELFF. The gene calls are TRBV5-1 and TRBJ2-2; TRBD2 agrees at 12 bases. Germline V lookup: CDR1 SGHRS, CDR2 YFSETQ. This CDR3 comprises 16 residues. Losses at the gene ends were 1 base for V and 6 bases for J; bases not matched to a gene: 4.

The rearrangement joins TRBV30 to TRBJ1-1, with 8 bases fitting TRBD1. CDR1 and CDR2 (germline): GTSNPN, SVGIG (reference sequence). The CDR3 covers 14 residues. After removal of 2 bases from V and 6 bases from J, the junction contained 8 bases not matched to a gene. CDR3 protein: CAWSLTGERPEAFF. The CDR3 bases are TGTGCCTGGAGTCTGACAGGGGAGCGACCTGAAGCTTTCTTT.

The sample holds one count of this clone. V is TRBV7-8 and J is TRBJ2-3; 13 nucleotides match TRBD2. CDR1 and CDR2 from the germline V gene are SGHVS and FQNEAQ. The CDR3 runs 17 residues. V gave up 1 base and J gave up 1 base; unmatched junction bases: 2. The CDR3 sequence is CASSLVLAGGGTDTQYF. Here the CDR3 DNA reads TGTGCCAGCAGCTTAGTACTAGCGGGGGGGGGCACAGATACGCAGTATTTT. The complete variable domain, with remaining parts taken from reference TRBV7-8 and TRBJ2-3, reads GAGVSQSPRYKVAKRGQDVALRCDPISGHVSLFWYQQALGQGPEFLTYFQNEAQLDKSGLPSDRFFAERPEGSVSTLKIQRTQQEDSAVYLCASSLVLAGGGTDTQYFGPGTRLTVL.

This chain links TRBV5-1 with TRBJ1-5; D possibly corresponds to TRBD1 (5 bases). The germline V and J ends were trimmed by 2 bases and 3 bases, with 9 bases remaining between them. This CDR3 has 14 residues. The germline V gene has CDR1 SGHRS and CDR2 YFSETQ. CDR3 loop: CASSLDSVNQPQHF. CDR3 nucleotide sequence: TGCGCCAGCAGCTTAGACAGTGTCAATCAGCCCCAGCATTTT.

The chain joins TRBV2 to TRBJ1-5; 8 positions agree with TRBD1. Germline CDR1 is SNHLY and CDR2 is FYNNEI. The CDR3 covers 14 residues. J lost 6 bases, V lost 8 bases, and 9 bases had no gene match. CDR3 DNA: TGTGCCAGCGGGGTGGACAGGGAGAGTCAGCCCCAGCATTTT. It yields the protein CASGVDRESQPQHF.

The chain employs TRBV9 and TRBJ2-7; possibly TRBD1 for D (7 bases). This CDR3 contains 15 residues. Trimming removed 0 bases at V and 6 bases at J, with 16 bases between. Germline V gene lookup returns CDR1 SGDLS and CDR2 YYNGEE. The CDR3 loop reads CASSVGRGPPSEQYF. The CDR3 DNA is TGTGCCAGCAGCGTAGGGAGGGGGCCCCCTAGCGAGCAGTACTTC.